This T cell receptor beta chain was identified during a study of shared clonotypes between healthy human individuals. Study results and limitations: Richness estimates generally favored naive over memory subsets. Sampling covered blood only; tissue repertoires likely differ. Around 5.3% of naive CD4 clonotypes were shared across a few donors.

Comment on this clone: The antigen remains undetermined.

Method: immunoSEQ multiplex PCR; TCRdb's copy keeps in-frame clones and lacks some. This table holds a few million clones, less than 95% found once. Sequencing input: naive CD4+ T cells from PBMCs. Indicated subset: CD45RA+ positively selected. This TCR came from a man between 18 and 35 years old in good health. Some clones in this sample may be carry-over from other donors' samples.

The CDR3 spells CASSLGNPTYEQYF. DNA for the CDR3: TGCGCCAGCAGCTTGGGGAACCCTACCTACGAGCAGTACTTC. The chain joins TRBV5-1 to TRBJ2-7; D gene unclear. Germline assignment: CDR1 SGHRS and CDR2 YFSETQ. The ends were cut back, 0 bases at V and 2 bases at J, with 9 bases in the middle. The CDR3 runs 14 residues.